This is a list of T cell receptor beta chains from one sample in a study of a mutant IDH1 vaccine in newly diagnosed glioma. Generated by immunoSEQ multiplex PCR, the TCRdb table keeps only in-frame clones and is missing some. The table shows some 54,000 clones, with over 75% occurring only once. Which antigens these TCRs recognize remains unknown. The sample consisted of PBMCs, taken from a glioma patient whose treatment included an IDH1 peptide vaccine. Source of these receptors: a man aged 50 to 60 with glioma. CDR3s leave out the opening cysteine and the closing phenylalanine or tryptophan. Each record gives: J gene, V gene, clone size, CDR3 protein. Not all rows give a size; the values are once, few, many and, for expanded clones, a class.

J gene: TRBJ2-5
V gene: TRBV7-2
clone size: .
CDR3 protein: ASSPMTGGFQETQY

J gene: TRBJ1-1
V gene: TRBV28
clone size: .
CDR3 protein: ASSLTQHNTEAF

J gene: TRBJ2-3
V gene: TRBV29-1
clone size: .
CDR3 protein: SVHPYSTDTQY

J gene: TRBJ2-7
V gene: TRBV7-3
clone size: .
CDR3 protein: ASSLENTYEQY

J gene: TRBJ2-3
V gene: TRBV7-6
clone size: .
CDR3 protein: ASSLEPYGQFADTQY

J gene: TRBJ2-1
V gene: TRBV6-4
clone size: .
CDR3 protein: ASSERLAGGAEQF

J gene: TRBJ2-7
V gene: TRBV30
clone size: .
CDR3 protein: AWTYPVYEQY

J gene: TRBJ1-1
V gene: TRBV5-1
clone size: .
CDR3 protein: ASSLDRAPEAF

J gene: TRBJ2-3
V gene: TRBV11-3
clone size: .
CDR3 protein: ASSSGGSDTQY

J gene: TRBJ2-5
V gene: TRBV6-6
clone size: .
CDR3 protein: ASSWTGETQY

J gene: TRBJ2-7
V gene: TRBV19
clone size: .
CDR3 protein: ASSIYSGPLYEQY

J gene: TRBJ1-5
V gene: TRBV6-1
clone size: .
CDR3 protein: ASSEVVRDQPQH

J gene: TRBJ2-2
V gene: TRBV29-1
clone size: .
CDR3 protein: SVGGSSGGATGELF

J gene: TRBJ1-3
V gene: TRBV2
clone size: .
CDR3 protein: ASREGTPGNTIY

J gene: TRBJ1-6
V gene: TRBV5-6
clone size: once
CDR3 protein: ASSGDRFPSSYNSPLH

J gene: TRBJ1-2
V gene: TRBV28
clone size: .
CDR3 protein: ASSLSQGTYGYT

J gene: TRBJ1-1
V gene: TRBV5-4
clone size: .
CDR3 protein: ASSLTGGRTEAF

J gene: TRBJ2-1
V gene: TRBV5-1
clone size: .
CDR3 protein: ASRREGTNEQF

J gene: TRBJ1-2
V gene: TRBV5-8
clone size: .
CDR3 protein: ASSYDRGDGYT

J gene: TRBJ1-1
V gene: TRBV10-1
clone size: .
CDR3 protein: ASRRDRAANTEAF

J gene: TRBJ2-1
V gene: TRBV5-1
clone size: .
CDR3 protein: ASSFRGYNEQF

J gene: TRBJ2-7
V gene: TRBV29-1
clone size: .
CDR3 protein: SVGKGTSSYEQY

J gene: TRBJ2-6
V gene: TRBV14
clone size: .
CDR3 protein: ASSQDWAGANVLT

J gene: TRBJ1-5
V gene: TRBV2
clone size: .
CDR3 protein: ASSVLDRVQPQH

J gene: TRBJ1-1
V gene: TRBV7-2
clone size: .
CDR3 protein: ASSLEGGRDTEAF

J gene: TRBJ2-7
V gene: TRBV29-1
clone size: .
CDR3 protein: SIGQGASYEQY

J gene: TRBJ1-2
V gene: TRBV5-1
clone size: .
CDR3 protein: ASSLEGGWRGYT

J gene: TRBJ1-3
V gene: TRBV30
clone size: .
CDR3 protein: ASDRGPSGNTIY

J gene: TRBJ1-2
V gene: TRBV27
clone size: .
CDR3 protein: ASSNRGAENGYT

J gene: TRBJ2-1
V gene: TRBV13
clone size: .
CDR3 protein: ASSGTEGLGYTGEQF

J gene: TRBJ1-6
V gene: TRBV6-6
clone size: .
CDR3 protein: AGKRRGNNSPLH

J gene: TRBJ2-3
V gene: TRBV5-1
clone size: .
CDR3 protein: ASSLSSRVTDTQY

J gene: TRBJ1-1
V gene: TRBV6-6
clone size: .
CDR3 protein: ASSDGLNTEAF

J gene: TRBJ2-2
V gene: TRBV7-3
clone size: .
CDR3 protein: ASSLIPGPNTGELF

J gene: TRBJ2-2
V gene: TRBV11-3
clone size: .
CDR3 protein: ASSATGGYTGELF

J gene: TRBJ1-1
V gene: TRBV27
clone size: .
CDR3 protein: ASSLSNSLNTEAF

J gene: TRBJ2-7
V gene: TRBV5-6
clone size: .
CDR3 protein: ASSLSRDEQY

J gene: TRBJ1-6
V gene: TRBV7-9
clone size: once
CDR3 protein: ASSFNETPLH

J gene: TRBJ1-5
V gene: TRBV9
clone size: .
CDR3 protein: ASSPGVTGTNQPQH

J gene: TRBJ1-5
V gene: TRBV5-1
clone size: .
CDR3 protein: ASSLEPGSNQPQH

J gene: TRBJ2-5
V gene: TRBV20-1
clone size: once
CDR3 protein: SASLRETQY

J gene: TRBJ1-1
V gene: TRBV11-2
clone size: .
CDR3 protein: ASSLGTGVTEAF

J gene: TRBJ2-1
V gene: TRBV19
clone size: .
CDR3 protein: ASRIAGGYNEQF

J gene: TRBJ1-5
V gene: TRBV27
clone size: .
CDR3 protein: ASSLNRGRDQPQH

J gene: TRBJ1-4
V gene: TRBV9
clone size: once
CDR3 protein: ASSPSTGENEKLF

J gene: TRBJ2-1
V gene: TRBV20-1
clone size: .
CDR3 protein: SASPKYEQF

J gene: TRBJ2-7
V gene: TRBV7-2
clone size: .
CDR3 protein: ASQLRGLAGGLNEQY

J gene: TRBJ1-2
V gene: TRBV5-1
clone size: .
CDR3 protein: ASSLGDSVYGYT

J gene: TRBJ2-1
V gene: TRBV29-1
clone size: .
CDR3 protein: SVEELKGWSSYNEQF

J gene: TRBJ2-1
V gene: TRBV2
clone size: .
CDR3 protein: ASSGGGTYNEQF

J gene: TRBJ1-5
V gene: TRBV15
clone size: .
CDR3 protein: ATTPSGGHQPQH

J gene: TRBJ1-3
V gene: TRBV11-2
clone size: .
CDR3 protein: ASSVDSFGNTIY

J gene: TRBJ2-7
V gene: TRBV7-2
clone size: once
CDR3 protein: ASNHQGGVEQY

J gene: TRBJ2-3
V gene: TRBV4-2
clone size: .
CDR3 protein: ASSRAQGEGDTQY